This entry lists 27 T cell receptor beta chains sequenced from one sample in a study of blood T cell repertoires in COVID-19. Here immunoSEQ multiplex PCR was the method, and the copy in TCRdb shows in-frame clones only, minus some. This sample yields tens of thousands of clones, of which around 76% are seen a single time; about 16% belongs to the top ten. Sequencing used peripheral blood. These receptors were taken from a man aged 70-80 years with active or convalescent COVID-19.

This clone was detected only once. The J gene is TRBJ1-1, the V gene TRBV3-1 (or the pseudogene TRBV3-2); TRBD1 aligns across 7 bases. From germline, CDR1 is LGHDT and CDR2 YNNKEL (reference sequence). V gave up 5 bases and J gave up 4 bases; unmatched junction bases: 4. The CDR3 is 13 residues long. The CDR3 loop is CASSLTGSTEAFF. DNA of the CDR3: TGTGCCAGCAGCTTGACAGGGTCCACTGAAGCTTTCTTT.

The table lists this clone with a few counts. The chain recombines TRBV2 with TRBJ2-1; tentative D call: TRBD2 (7 bases). Germline V lookup: CDR1 SNHLY, CDR2 FYNNEI. V lost 4 bases to trimming and J lost 7 bases, with 17 bases between them. This CDR3 has 15 amino acids. The CDR3 nucleotides are TGTGCCAGCAGTGTACTAGGGGGGGGGAGTAATGAGCAGTTCTTC. Translation gives CASSVLGGGSNEQFF.

The rearrangement uses TRBV2 and TRBJ2-5, with D possibly matching TRBD1 (6 bases). Germline V lookup: CDR1 SNHLY, CDR2 FYNNEI. Trimming stripped 6 bases from V and 1 base from J, with 12 bases between. The CDR3 extends over 14 amino acids. The CDR3: CASRAWTAQETQYF. CDR3 bases: TGTGCCAGCAGGGCTTGGACAGCCCAAGAGACCCAGTACTTC.

This clone has only one observation. This rearrangement joins TRBV9 to TRBJ2-3; 7 bases agree with TRBD2. Germline CDR1 and CDR2: SGDLS and YYNGEE. Losses at the gene ends were 3 bases for V and 3 bases for J; bases not matched to a gene: 7. The CDR3 contains 15 residues. DNA of the CDR3: TGTGCCAGCAGCGCGACACAGCGGGGAACAGATACGCAGTATTTT. This codes for CASSATQRGTDTQYF.

The V gene is TRBV19, the J gene TRBJ1-5; 12 nucleotides align to TRBD1. Germline CDR1 is LNHDA and CDR2 is SQIVND (reference sequence). V lost 6 bases to trimming and J lost 7 bases; unmatched junction nucleotides: 7. This CDR3 is built from 15 residues. This CDR3 is CASRPPGQGAQPQHF. CDR3 coding DNA: TGTGCCAGTAGACCTCCGGGACAGGGGGCACAGCCCCAGCATTTT.

The chain employs TRBV6-5 and TRBJ1-1, with a tentative D call TRBD1 (5 bases). Per the germline V gene, CDR1 is MNHEY and CDR2 is SVGAGI. Trimming left V 6 bases short and J 3 bases short, with 14 bases between. The CDR3 spans 14 residues. CDR3 amino acids: CASRAGTQDTEAFF. The CDR3, as DNA: TGTGCCAGCAGAGCCGGGACTCAGGACACTGAAGCTTTCTTT.

The chain is built from TRBV11-3 and TRBJ2-1; maybe TRBD2 (6 bases). Germline values: CDR1 SGHNT, CDR2 YENEEA. The CDR3 sequence is 16 residues long. Trimming stripped 1 base from V and 9 bases from J, with 19 bases between. The CDR3 DNA is TGTGCCAGCAGCTTAGGGTCCATAGCTGGGGGGATTGAGCAGTTCTTC. Amino acids: CASSLGSIAGGIEQFF. The whole variable domain, filled in from reference TRBV11-3 and TRBJ2-1, reads EAGVVQSPRYKIIEKKQPVAFWCNPISGHNTLYWYLQNLGQGPELLIRYENEEAVDDSQLPKDRFSAERLKGVDSTLKIQPAELGDSAVYLCASSLGSIAGGIEQFFGPGTRLTVL.

The rearrangement links TRBV13 to TRBJ2-7; D is unresolved. The CDR3 is 13 residues long. Germline V gene lookup returns CDR1 PRHDT and CDR2 FYEKMQ (reference sequence). The germline V and J ends were trimmed by 2 bases and 1 base, with 6 bases remaining between them. Here the CDR3 reads CASSLSYSYEQYF. The CDR3 coding sequence is TGTGCCAGCAGCTTAAGCTATTCCTACGAGCAGTACTTC. The variable domain in full, completed from reference TRBV13 and TRBJ2-7, reads AAGVIQSPRHLIKEKRETATLKCYPIPRHDTVYWYQQGPGQDPQFLISFYEKMQSDKGSIPDRFSAQQFSDYHSELNMSSLELGDSALYFCASSLSYSYEQYFGPGTRLTVT.

The chain has TRBV11-2 and TRBJ2-7, with 7 bases fitting TRBD2. Losses at the gene ends were 4 bases for V and 6 bases for J; bases not matched to a gene: 15. The CDR3 spans 16 residues. CDR1 is SGHAT and CDR2 is FQNNGV in the germline V gene. The CDR3 region has the DNA TGTGCCAGCAGCTCCCTCAAGGGGAGGGGTCTTCTCGAGCAGTACTTC. Translating gives CASSSLKGRGLLEQYF.

V gene TRBV7-9 combines with J gene TRBJ2-7; unclear D gene. Trimming shortened V by 6 bases and J by 7 bases, and 13 bases separated the two germline ends. The CDR3 spans 12 residues. Per the germline V gene, CDR1 is SEHNR and CDR2 is FQNEAQ (reference sequence). The CDR3 bases are TGTGCCAGCAGACTAATACTCGGGGAGCAGTACTTC. Encoded protein: CASRLILGEQYF. The full variable domain, with the rest looked up from reference TRBV7-9 and TRBJ2-7, is DTGVSQNPRHKITKRGQNVTFRCDPISEHNRLYWYRQTLGQGPEFLTYFQNEAQLEKSRLLSDRFSAERPKGSFSTLEIQRTEQGDSAMYLCASRLILGEQYFGPGTRLTVT.

The J gene is TRBJ2-1, the V gene TRBV2, with a weak D call TRBD2 (6 bases). The CDR3 loop spans 14 amino acids. Deletions cut 10 bases from V and 7 bases from J, with 20 bases between. CDR1 and CDR2 (germline): SNHLY, FYNNEI. CDR3 sequence reads: CATLNRRGQNEQFF. The CDR3 bases are TGTGCCACCCTAAACCGGCGGGGTCAAAATGAGCAGTTCTTC.

On this clone itself: Other nucleotide sequences in the sample specify the same CDR3. The chain has TRBV18 and TRBJ1-1, with 7 bases fitting TRBD1. J was trimmed by 3 bases and V by 3 bases; bases with no gene match: 1. This CDR3 is built from 13 residues. Germline CDR1 KGHSH, CDR2 LQKENI. CDR3 protein: CASSPGTDTEAFF. CDR3 nucleotide sequence: TGTGCCAGCTCACCGGGGACAGACACTGAAGCTTTCTTT.

J is TRBJ1-2 and V is TRBV10-2, with no clear D. The V gene lost 8 bases and the J gene lost 4 bases, with 11 bases spanning the gap. Germline V gene sequence: CDR1 WSHSY, CDR2 SAAADI. The CDR3 runs to 12 residues. For the CDR3, the DNA is TGCGCCAGCGGGCCGACCTTCTATGGCTACACCTTC. Translating it yields CASGPTFYGYTF.

The V call is TRBV19, the J call TRBJ1-5; D remains ambiguous. Between the trimmed V and J ends, which lost 8 bases and 3 bases, there was a span of 11 bases. There are 13 residues in the CDR3. CDR1 and CDR2 from the germline V gene are LNHDA and SQIVND (reference sequence). CDR3 nucleotide sequence: TGTGCCAGTCGATGGGCTTACAATCAGCCCCAGCATTTT. It specifies CASRWAYNQPQHF. Drawing the rest from reference TRBV19 and TRBJ1-5, the complete variable domain is DGGITQSPKYLFRKEGQNVTLSCEQNLNHDAMYWYRQDPGQGLRLIYYSQIVNDFQKGDIAEGYSVSREKKESFPLTVTSAQKNPTAFYLCASRWAYNQPQHFGDGTRLSIL.

V and J are TRBV19 and TRBJ1-2; TRBD1 agrees at 7 bases. Germline lookup yields CDR1 LNHDA and CDR2 SQIVND (reference sequence). CDR3 length: 15 residues. Trimming at V came to 8 bases and at J to 7 bases, leaving 16 bases not matched to a gene. This CDR3 is CASGPTGLMMSGYTF. The CDR3 DNA sequence: TGTGCCAGTGGCCCGACAGGGCTGATGATGTCTGGCTACACCTTC.

The rearrangement uses TRBV16 and TRBJ2-7, with 7 positions matching TRBD1. V shed 1 base and J 4 bases; nucleotides not matched to a gene: 4. CDR3 length: 14 residues. Germline CDR1 and CDR2: KGHSY and FQNENV. The CDR3 is CASSQWGQTYEQYF. The CDR3 DNA sequence: TGTGCCAGCAGCCAATGGGGACAGACGTACGAGCAGTACTTC.

The rearrangement links TRBV28 to TRBJ1-4, with a weak D call TRBD1 (5 bases). Per germline, CDR1 MDHEN and CDR2 SYDVKM. Trimming took 4 bases from V and 1 from J, leaving 13 bases between them. This CDR3 contains 16 residues. The CDR3 DNA sequence: TGTGCCAGCAGTTCCGAGGGGAGGCAAACTAATGAAAAACTGTTTTTT. The encoded protein is CASSSEGRQTNEKLFF.

In its sample, this clone was seen once. This chain connects TRBV29-1 to TRBJ1-3; 7 nucleotides agree with TRBD1. The CDR3 runs 12 residues. CDR1 is SQVTM and CDR2 is ANQGSEA in the germline V gene. The V and J ends lost 7 bases and 4 bases, in that order; junction bases with no gene match: 4. The CDR3 nucleotides read TGCAGCGCTGGACAGGTCGGAAACACCATATATTTT. Protein product: CSAGQVGNTIYF.

This clone has a single count. The chain recombines TRBV28 with TRBJ2-1; D uncertain. This CDR3 has 11 residues. Trimming shortened V by 10 bases and J by 0 bases, and 4 bases separated the two germline ends. Looked up from germline, CDR1 is MDHEN and CDR2 is SYDVKM. The CDR3 protein is CATISYNEQFF. The CDR3 DNA reads as TGTGCCACAATCTCCTACAATGAGCAGTTCTTC.

V gene TRBV7-3 combines with J gene TRBJ1-6; 8 positions agree with TRBD1. This CDR3 contains 14 residues. V shed 5 bases, J shed 7 bases, and the junction held 4 bases outside the gene matches. Germline values: CDR1 SGHTA, CDR2 FQGTGA. CDR3 sequence: CASSERQGNSPLHF. In nucleotides, the CDR3 is TGTGCCAGCAGCGAACGACAGGGGAATTCACCCCTCCACTTT. Full variable domain (remainder filled in from reference TRBV7-3 and TRBJ1-6): GAGVSQTPSNKVTEKGKYVELRCDPISGHTALYWYRQSLGQGPEFLIYFQGTGAADDSGLPNDRFFAVRPEGSVSTLKIQRTERGDSAVYLCASSERQGNSPLHFGNGTRLTVT.

V is TRBV5-1 and J is TRBJ2-1, with 9 bases aligning to TRBD1. The CDR3 length is 14 residues. The germline V gene has CDR1 SGHRS and CDR2 YFSETQ. Trimming at V came to 1 base and at J to 7 bases, leaving 3 bases not matched to a gene. Here the CDR3 reads CASSLYGTGNEQFF. The DNA of the CDR3 is TGCGCCAGCAGCTTGTATGGGACAGGGAATGAGCAGTTCTTC.

The chain couples TRBV5-4 to TRBJ2-3; D gene uncertain. The CDR3 has 15 residues. The V gene's germline CDR1 is SGHNT and CDR2 YYREEE (reference sequence). Trimming cost V 1 base and J 4 bases, with 13 bases left between them. The CDR3 DNA reads as TGTGCCAGCAGCTTGTCACAGACCCACGCAGATACGCAGTATTTT. It codes for CASSLSQTHADTQYF. Using reference TRBV5-4 and TRBJ2-3 for the parts outside the CDR3, the full variable domain is ETGVTQSPTHLIKTRGQQVTLRCSSQSGHNTVSWYQQALGQGPQFIFQYYREEENGRGNFPPRFSGLQFPNYSSELNVNALELDDSALYLCASSLSQTHADTQYFGPGTRLTVL.

The chain employs TRBV5-5 and TRBJ1-6, with TRBD1 as a possible D gene (6 bases). V lost 4 bases, J lost 7 bases, and 6 bases lay in between. CDR3 size: 12 residues. Germline V gene sequence: CDR1 SGHKS, CDR2 YYEKEE (reference sequence). Here the CDR3 reads CASSQGNSPLHF. CDR3 coding DNA: TGTGCCAGCAGCCAGGGGAATTCACCCCTCCACTTT.

This clone was observed a few times. CDR3 residues: CASSPWDRGLSPLHF. In DNA form, the CDR3 reads TGTGCCAGCAGCCCTTGGGACAGGGGGCTCTCACCCCTCCACTTT. The chain uses TRBV7-9 and TRBJ1-6, with 12 positions matching TRBD1. The V gene end was trimmed by 5 bases and the J gene end by 10 bases; junction bases not matched to a gene: 6. The CDR3 spans 15 residues. In germline, CDR1 is SEHNR, CDR2 FQNEAQ (reference sequence).

The genes are TRBV5-4 and TRBJ2-7; D perhaps matches TRBD1 (7 bases). The length of the CDR3 is 13 residues. The germline gives CDR1 SGHNT, CDR2 YYREEE (reference sequence). V was shortened by 3 bases and J by 3 bases, with 10 bases between the two germline ends. CDR3 region: CASSSQGGYEQYF. The CDR3 DNA is TGTGCCAGCAGCTCGCAGGGGGGCTACGAGCAGTACTTC. The full variable domain, rest sourced from reference TRBV5-4 and TRBJ2-7, is ETGVTQSPTHLIKTRGQQVTLRCSSQSGHNTVSWYQQALGQGPQFIFQYYREEENGRGNFPPRFSGLQFPNYSSELNVNALELDDSALYLCASSSQGGYEQYFGPGTRLTVT.

This sequence joins TRBV9 and TRBJ1-5; no reliable D call. In germline, CDR1 is SGDLS, CDR2 YYNGEE. The CDR3 extends over 15 amino acids. V shed 4 bases and J shed 0 bases, with 11 bases lying between them. The DNA of the CDR3 is TGTGCCAGCAGCCCTGACGGGTATAGCAATCAGCCCCAGCATTTT. It translates to CASSPDGYSNQPQHF.

This clone was picked up one time. The chain employs TRBV29-1 and TRBJ2-7; D is possibly TRBD1 (6 bases). Germline V gives CDR1 SQVTM, CDR2 ANQGSEA. The CDR3 has 15 amino acids. Trimming cost V 7 bases and J 4 bases, with 23 bases left between them. CDR3 nucleotide sequence: TGCAGCGCTTTGCCCACGGCAGGGGATAGATACGAGCAGTACTTC. Translated, it gives CSALPTAGDRYEQYF.